This T cell receptor beta chain was captured by sequencing in a study of T cell changes during pregnancy in multiple sclerosis. Germline trimming cut 5 bases from V and 2 bases from J; bases unmatched to any gene: 8. The CDR3 runs 16 residues. Germline V gene data show CDR1 as MRHNA and CDR2 as SNTAGT. Clones were read by immunoSEQ multiplex PCR, and TCRdb kept only the in-frame ones, dropping some. The sample records tens of thousands of clones, just over 90% being singletons. The input for sequencing was peripheral blood, taken before pregnancy. The rearrangement links TRBV6-4 to TRBJ2-3, with TRBD2 matching over 9 bases. This receptor was obtained from a female donor with multiple sclerosis, enrolled in a pregnancy study. CDR3 in amino acids: CASSSSAGGLTDTQYF. The CDR3 DNA sequence: TGTGCCAGCAGTTCGTCAGCGGGGGGCCTCACAGATACGCAGTATTTT.